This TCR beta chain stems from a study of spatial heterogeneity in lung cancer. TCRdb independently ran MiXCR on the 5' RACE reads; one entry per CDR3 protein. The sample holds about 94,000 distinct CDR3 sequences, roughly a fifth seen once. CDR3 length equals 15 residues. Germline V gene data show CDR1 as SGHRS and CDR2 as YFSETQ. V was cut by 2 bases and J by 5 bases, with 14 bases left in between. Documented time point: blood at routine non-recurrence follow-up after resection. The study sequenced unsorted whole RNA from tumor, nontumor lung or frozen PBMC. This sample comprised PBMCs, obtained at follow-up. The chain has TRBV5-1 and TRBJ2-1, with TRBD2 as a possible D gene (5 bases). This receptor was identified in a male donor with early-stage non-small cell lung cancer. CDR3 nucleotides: TGCGCCAGCAGCTTTTCCGGAGGTGAGCACAATGAGCAGTTCTTC. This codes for CASSFSGGEHNEQFF.